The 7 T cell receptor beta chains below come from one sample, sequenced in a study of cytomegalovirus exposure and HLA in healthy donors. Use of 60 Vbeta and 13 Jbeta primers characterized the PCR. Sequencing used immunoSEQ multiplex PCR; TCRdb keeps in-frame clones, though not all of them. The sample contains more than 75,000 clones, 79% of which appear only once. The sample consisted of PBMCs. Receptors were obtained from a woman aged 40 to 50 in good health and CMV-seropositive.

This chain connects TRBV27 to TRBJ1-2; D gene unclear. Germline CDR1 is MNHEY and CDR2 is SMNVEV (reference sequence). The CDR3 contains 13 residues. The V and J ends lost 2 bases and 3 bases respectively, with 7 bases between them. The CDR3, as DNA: TGTGCCAGCAGTTTACACCTAGACTATGGCTACACCTTC. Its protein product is CASSLHLDYGYTF.

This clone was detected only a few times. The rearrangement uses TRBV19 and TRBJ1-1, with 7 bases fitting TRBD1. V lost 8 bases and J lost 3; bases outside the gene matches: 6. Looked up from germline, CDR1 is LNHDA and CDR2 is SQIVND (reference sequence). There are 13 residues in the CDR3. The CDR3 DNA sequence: TGTGCCAGTGGCCGGGACAGAGACACTGAAGCTTTCTTT. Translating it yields CASGRDRDTEAFF.

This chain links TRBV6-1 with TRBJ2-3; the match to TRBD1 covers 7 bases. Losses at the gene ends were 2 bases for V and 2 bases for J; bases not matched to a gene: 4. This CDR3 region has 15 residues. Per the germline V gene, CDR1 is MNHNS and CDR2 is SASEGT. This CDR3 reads CASSERTGDTDTQYF. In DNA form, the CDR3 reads TGTGCCAGCAGTGAAAGGACAGGAGACACAGATACGCAGTATTTT.

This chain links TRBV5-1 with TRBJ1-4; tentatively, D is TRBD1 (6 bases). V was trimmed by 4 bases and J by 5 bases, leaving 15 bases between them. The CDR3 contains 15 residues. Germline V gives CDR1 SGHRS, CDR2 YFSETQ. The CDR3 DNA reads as TGCGCCAGCAGCCCGGGGGGCTGGGTAAATGAAAAACTGTTTTTT. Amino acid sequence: CASSPGGWVNEKLFF.

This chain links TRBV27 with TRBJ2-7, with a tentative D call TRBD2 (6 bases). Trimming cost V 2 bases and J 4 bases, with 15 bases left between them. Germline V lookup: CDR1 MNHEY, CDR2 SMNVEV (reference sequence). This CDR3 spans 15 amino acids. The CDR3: CASSLTGRGIYEQYF. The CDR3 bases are TGTGCCAGCAGTTTAACTGGGCGGGGTATATACGAGCAGTACTTC.

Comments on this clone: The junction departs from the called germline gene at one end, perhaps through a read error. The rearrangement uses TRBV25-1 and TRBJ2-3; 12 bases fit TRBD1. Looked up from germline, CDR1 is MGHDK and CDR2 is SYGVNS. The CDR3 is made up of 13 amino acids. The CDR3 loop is CASSAGTGGESDF. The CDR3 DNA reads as TGTGCCAGCAGTGCCGGGACAGGGGGCGAGTCGGATTTT.

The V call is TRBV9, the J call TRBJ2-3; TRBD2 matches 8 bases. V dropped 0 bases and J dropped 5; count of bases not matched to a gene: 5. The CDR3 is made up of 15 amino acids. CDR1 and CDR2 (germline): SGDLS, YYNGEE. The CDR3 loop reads CASSVEAGGEDTQYF. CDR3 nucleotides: TGTGCCAGCAGCGTAGAGGCGGGGGGCGAAGATACGCAGTATTTT.